A selection of T cell receptor beta chains follows, all from one sample in a study of vaccination effects on CD4 cells after COVID-19. No antigen has been identified for these receptors. The data were produced by immunoSEQ multiplex PCR, yet TCRdb's version contains in-frame clones alone and is incomplete. The sample has about 43,000 clones, roughly 79% seen once. Material: CD4+ T cells from PBMCs cultured with SARS-CoV-2 spike peptides, obtained before COVID-19 vaccination. The receptors were sampled from a human donor who received a COVID-19 vaccine. Each CDR3 is given with its conserved first and last residue. The D gene is left open where the match is weak. Only some rows state a clone size, as once, few, many or a class for expanded clones.

clone size	V gene	J gene	D gene	CDR3 protein	CDR3 DNA
few	TRBV6-1	TRBJ2-2	TRBD2	CAIAPGTSNTGELFF	TGTGCCATCGCACCCGGGACTAGCAACACCGGGGAGCTGTTTTTT
NA	TRBV5-8	TRBJ1-3	NA	CASSWGDRRGNTIYF	TGTGCCAGCAGCTGGGGGGACCGTCGTGGAAACACCATATATTTT
NA	TRBV6-5	TRBJ1-6	NA	CASLFYNSPLHF	TGTGCCAGTTTATTCTATAATTCACCCCTCCACTTT
NA	TRBV28	TRBJ1-6	NA	CASRGLKLFNSPLHF	TGTGCCAGCAGGGGGTTAAAATTATTCAATTCACCCCTCCACTTT
NA	TRBV2	TRBJ1-5	NA	CASRDNYSNQPQHF	TGTGCCAGCCGGGACAACTATAGCAATCAGCCCCAGCATTTT
NA	TRBV3-1/TRBV3-2	TRBJ2-2	NA	CASSQAPSTGELFF	TGTGCCAGCAGCCAAGCTCCTTCCACCGGGGAGCTGTTTTTT
NA	TRBV7-2	TRBJ1-6	NA	CASSLDPNSPLHF	TGTGCCAGCAGCTTGGACCCAAATTCACCCCTCCACTTT
NA	TRBV7-9	TRBJ2-2	NA	CASSLASVNTGELFF	TGTGCCAGCAGCTTAGCGAGCGTGAACACCGGGGAGCTGTTTTTT
NA	TRBV12-3/TRBV12-4	TRBJ2-5	NA	CASRGPFQETQYF	TGTGCCAGCAGGGGGCCGTTCCAAGAGACCCAGTACTTC
NA	TRBV6-1	TRBJ1-4	TRBD1	CASSEGMKTGQEKLFF	TGTGCCAGCAGTGAAGGGATGAAGACAGGGCAGGAAAAACTGTTTTTT
NA	TRBV5-1	TRBJ1-4	NA	CASSQSGTTDEKLFF	TGCGCCAGCAGCCAATCCGGGACAACGGATGAAAAACTGTTTTTT
few	TRBV2	TRBJ1-5	NA	CASSEIGAGYSNQPQHF	TGTGCCAGCAGTGAAATAGGGGCGGGATATAGCAATCAGCCCCAGCATTTT
NA	TRBV5-5	TRBJ1-5	NA	CASSLAVTSNQPQHF	TGTGCCAGCAGCTTGGCAGTTACGTCCAATCAGCCCCAGCATTTT
NA	TRBV6-6	TRBJ2-5	NA	CASRFSGETQYF	TGTGCCAGCAGATTTAGCGGAGAGACCCAGTACTTC
NA	TRBV10-1	TRBJ2-5	TRBD2	CASSDQGTSQETQYF	TGCGCCAGCAGTGATCAGGGGACTAGCCAAGAGACCCAGTACTTC
NA	TRBV27	TRBJ2-1	TRBD2	CASSWAGGLNEQFF	TGTGCCAGCAGTTGGGCGGGGGGTCTTAATGAGCAGTTCTTC
NA	TRBV19	TRBJ1-4	NA	CASKVRQLNEKLFF	TGTGCCAGTAAAGTGCGGCAGCTGAATGAAAAACTGTTTTTT
NA	TRBV9	TRBJ2-3	NA	CASSTRPSTDTQYF	TGTGCCAGCAGCACTCGTCCGTCCACAGATACGCAGTATTTT
NA	TRBV15	TRBJ2-3	NA	CATSRDPWGDTQYF	TGTGCCACCAGCAGAGATCCGTGGGGAGATACGCAGTATTTT
NA	TRBV5-1	TRBJ2-3	NA	CASSPGVIDTQYF	TGCGCCAGCTCTCCAGGGGTGATAGATACGCAGTATTTT
NA	TRBV6-5	TRBJ1-4	NA	CASRGPGGEKLFF	TGTGCCAGCAGAGGGCCCGGGGGGGAAAAACTGTTTTTT
NA	TRBV4-1	TRBJ1-2	TRBD1	CASSQVSRRTGDSYGYTF	TGCGCCAGCAGCCAAGTAAGTAGGCGGACAGGTGACAGTTATGGCTACACCTTC
NA	TRBV6-5	TRBJ1-5	TRBD1	CASSSTGQENQPQHF	TGTGCCAGCAGCAGCACGGGACAGGAGAATCAGCCCCAGCATTTT
few	TRBV10-2	TRBJ1-5	NA	CATAEQGRPATQHF	TGCGCCACCGCGGAACAGGGACGGCCGGCGACCCAGCATTTT
NA	TRBV18	TRBJ1-2	NA	CASSPYTGPGYGYTF	TGTGCCAGCTCACCATATACAGGGCCGGGCTATGGCTACACCTTC
NA	TRBV6-5	TRBJ1-1	NA	CASRRVDTEAFF	TGTGCCAGCAGACGGGTCGACACTGAAGCTTTCTTT
NA	TRBV6-2/TRBV6-3	TRBJ2-3	TRBD1	CASSYGTGDGDTQYF	TGTGCCAGCAGTTACGGGACAGGGGACGGAGATACGCAGTATTTT
NA	TRBV21-1	TRBJ1-1	NA	CASSKVMNTEAFF	TGTGCCAGCAGCAAAGTGATGAACACTGAAGCTTTCTTT
NA	TRBV5-1	TRBJ2-1	TRBD2	CASSLVLAGNNEQFF	TGCGCCAGCAGCTTGGTCCTAGCGGGGAACAATGAGCAGTTCTTC
NA	TRBV6-6	TRBJ2-1	NA	CASTGAGTYNEQFF	TGTGCCAGTACAGGGGCGGGGACCTACAATGAGCAGTTCTTC
NA	TRBV4-1	TRBJ2-5	NA	CASSPIWEGGPPQETQYF	TGCGCCAGCAGCCCAATCTGGGAGGGGGGCCCCCCCCAAGAGACCCAGTACTTC
few	TRBV6-5	TRBJ1-1	NA	CASSSRDRTEAFF	TGTGCCAGCAGTTCCAGGGATCGCACTGAAGCTTTCTTT
NA	TRBV24-1	TRBJ1-6	NA	CATIPGHHNSPLHF	TGTGCCACCATACCGGGACACCATAATTCACCCCTCCACTTT
NA	TRBV2	TRBJ1-1	NA	CASMAWGAFF	TGTGCCAGCATGGCCTGGGGGGCTTTCTTT
NA	TRBV24-1	TRBJ1-2	NA	CATSEQEYGYTF	TGTGCCACCAGTGAACAGGAGTATGGCTACACCTTC
NA	TRBV2	TRBJ1-5	NA	CASSDWDTNQPQHF	TGTGCCAGCAGTGACTGGGACACCAATCAGCCCCAGCATTTT
NA	TRBV7-2	TRBJ2-5	NA	CASSLRRGGETQYF	TGTGCCAGCAGCTTAAGGCGGGGCGGTGAGACCCAGTACTTC
NA	TRBV4-1	TRBJ1-2	NA	CASSLSSRSSYGYTF	TGCGCCAGCAGCCTAAGCTCCCGCTCCTCCTATGGCTACACCTTC
NA	TRBV12-3/TRBV12-4	TRBJ1-2	NA	CASSTNYYGYTF	TGTGCCAGCAGTACAAACTACTATGGCTACACCTTC